The entry that follows covers one T cell receptor (beta chain) sequence. The CDR3 spans 14 residues. V shed 0 bases and J shed 8 bases, with 11 bases lying between them. Germline CDR1 and CDR2: SGHRS and YFSETQ. The assay was immunoSEQ multiplex PCR, and TCRdb's table has in-frame clones only and misses some. The sample gives some 220,000 clones, 70% to 90% of which show up once; 3.5% to 4.5% is in the top ten. The data belong to a study of blood T cell repertoires in COVID-19. The chain joins TRBV5-1 to TRBJ1-4; D not certain. The specimen was PBMCs or T cells enriched from blood (not recorded which). The sequence was obtained from a woman in her 40s with acute COVID-19. CDR3 nucleotide sequence: TGCGCCAGCAGCTTGGAGGGAGGACGGGAAAAACTGTTTTTT. Protein sequence: CASSLEGGREKLFF.